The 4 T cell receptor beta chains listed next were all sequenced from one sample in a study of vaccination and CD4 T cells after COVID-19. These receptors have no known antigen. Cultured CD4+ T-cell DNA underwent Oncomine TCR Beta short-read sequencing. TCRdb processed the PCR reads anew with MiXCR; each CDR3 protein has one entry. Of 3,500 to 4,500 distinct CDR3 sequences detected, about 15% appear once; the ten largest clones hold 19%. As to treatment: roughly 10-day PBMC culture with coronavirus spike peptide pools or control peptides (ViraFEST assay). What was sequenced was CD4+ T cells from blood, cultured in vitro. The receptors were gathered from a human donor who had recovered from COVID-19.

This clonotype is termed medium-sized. The CDR3 DNA reads TGTGCCAGCAGTCAGAGGGTATATAATGGCTACACCTTC. Its translation is CASSQRVYNGYTF. The gene calls are TRBV2 and TRBJ1-2; D not resolved. Germline CDR1 is SNHLY and CDR2 is FYNNEI. V lost 5 bases to trimming and J lost 6 bases, with 13 bases between them. This CDR3 has 13 amino acids. Combining the CDR3 with reference TRBV2 and TRBJ1-2 gives the whole variable domain EPEVTQTPSHQVTQMGQEVILRCVPISNHLYFYWYRQILGQKVEFLVSFYNNEISEKSEIFDDQFSVERPDGSNFTLKIRSTKLEDSAMYFCASSQRVYNGYTFGSGTRLTVV.

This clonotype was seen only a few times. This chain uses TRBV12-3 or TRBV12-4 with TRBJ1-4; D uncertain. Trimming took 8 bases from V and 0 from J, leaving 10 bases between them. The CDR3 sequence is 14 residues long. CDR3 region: CASSSLATNEKLFF. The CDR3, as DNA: TGTGCCAGCTCCTCTCTTGCAACTAATGAAAAACTGTTTTTT.

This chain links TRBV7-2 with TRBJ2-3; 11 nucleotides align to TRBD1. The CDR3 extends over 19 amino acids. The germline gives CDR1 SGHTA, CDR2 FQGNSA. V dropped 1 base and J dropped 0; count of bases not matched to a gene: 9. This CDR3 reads CASSLVGTGGRSSTDTQYF. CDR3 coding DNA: TGTGCCAGCAGCTTAGTTGGGACAGGGGGTAGATCTAGCACAGATACGCAGTATTTT.

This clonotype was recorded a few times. The CDR3 reads CASSAGTGGSNSPLHF. The CDR3 DNA reads as TGTGCCAGTAGCGCCGGGACAGGGGGCTCTAATTCACCCCTCCACTTT. The chain is built from TRBV19 and TRBJ1-6, with 12 positions matching TRBD1. With 6 bases clipped from V and 6 bases from J, the junction kept 6 bases outside the gene matches. Germline CDR1 reads LNHDA; CDR2 reads SQIVND (reference sequence). The CDR3 extends over 16 amino acids.